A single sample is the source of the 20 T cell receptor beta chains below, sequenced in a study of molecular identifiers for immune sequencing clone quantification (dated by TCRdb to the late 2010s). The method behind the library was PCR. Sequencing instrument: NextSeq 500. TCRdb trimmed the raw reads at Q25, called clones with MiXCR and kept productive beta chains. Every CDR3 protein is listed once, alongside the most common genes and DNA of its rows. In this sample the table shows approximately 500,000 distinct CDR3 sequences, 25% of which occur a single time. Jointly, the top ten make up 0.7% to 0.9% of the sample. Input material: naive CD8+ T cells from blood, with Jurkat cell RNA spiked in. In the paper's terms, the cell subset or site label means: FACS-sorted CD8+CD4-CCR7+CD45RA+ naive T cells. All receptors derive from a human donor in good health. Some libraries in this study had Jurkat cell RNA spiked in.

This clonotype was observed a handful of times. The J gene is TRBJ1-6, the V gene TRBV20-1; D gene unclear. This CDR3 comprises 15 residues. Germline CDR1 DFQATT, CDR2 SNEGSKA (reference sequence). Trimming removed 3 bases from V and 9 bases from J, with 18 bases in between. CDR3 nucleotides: TGCAGTGCTAGCGCCGGGATGTGGGAAATTTCACCCCTCCACTTT. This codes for CSASAGMWEISPLHF.

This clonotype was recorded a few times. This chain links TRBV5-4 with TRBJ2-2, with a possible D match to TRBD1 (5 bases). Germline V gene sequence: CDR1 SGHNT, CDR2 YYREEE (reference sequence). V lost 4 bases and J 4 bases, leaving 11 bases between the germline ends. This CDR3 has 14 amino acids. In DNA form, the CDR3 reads TGTGCCAGCAGCATAAGGGGCGGCACCGGGGAGCTGTTTTTT. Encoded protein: CASSIRGGTGELFF.

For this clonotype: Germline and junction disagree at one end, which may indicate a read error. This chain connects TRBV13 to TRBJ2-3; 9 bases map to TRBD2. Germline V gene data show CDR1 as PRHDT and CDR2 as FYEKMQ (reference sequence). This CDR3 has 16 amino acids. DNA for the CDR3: TGTGCCAGCAGCTTAGGTGGCGGGGGGGCCACAGATGCGCAGTATTTT. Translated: CASSLGGGGATDAQYF. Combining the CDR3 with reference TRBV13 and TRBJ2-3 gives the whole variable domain AAGVIQSPRHLIKEKRETATLKCYPIPRHDTVYWYQQGPGQDPQFLISFYEKMQSDKGSIPDRFSAQQFSDYHSELNMSSLELGDSALYFCASSLGGGGATDAQYFGPGTRLTVL.

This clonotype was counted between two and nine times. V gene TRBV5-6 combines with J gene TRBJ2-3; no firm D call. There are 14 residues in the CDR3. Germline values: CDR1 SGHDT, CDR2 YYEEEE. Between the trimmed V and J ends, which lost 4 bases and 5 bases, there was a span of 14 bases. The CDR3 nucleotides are TGTGCCAGCAGCGATGAACTTCTAATAGATACGCAGTATTTT. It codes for CASSDELLIDTQYF.

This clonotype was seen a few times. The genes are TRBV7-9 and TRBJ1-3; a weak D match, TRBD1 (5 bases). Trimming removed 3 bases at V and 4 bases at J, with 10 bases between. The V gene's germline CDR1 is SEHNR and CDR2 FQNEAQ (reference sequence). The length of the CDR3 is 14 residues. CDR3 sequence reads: CASSLAQDGNTIYF. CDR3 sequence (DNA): TGTGCCAGCAGCTTGGCACAGGACGGAAACACCATATATTTT.

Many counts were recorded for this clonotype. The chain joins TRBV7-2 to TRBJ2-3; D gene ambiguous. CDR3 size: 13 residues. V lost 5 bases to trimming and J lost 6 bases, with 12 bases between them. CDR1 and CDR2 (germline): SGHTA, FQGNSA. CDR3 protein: CASSEVSGDTQYF. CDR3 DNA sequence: TGTGCCAGCAGCGAGGTCTCAGGCGATACGCAGTATTTT. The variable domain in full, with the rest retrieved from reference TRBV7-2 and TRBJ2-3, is GAGVSQSPSNKVTEKGKDVELRCDPISGHTALYWYRQSLGQGLEFLIYFQGNSAPDKSGLPSDRFSAERTGGSVSTLTIQRTQQEDSAVYLCASSEVSGDTQYFGPGTRLTVL.

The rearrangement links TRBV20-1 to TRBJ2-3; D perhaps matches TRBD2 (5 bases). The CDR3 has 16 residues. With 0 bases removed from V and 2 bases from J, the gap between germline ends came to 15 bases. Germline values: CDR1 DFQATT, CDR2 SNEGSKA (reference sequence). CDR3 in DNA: TGCAGTGCTAGAGATGAAGTAGCGAAACTCACAGATACGCAGTATTTT. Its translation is CSARDEVAKLTDTQYF.

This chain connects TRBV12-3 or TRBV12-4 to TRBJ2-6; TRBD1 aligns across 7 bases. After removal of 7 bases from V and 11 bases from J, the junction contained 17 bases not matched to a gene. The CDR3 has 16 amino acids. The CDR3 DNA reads TGTGCCAGCACTCACAGGACAGGCTCTGGGGTCGACGTCCTGACTTTC. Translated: CASTHRTGSGVDVLTF.

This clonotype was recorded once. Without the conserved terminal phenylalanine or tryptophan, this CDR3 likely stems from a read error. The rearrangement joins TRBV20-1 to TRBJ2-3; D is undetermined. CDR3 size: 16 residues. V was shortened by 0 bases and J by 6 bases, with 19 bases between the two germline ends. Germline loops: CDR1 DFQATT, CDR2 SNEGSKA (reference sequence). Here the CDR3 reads CSARDVARLNFDTQYL. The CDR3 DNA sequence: TGCAGTGCTAGAGATGTCGCTAGATTAAATTTTGATACGCAGTATCTT.

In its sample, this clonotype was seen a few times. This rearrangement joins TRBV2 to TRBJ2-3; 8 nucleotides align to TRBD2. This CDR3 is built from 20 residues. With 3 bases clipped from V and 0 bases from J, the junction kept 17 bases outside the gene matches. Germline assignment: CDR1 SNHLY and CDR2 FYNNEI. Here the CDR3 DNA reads TGTGCCAGCAGTGATTTGGGGGATGCAGCGGGAGTAGGTAGCACAGATACGCAGTATTTT. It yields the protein CASSDLGDAAGVGSTDTQYF.

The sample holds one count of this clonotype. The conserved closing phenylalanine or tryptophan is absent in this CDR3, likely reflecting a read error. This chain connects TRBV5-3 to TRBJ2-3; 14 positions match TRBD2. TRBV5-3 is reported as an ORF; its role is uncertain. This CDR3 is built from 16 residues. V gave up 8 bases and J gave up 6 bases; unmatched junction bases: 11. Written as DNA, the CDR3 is TGTGCCAGCAGCGAGGGACTAGCGGGAGTGGGGGATACGCAGTATTCT. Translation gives CASSEGLAGVGDTQYS.

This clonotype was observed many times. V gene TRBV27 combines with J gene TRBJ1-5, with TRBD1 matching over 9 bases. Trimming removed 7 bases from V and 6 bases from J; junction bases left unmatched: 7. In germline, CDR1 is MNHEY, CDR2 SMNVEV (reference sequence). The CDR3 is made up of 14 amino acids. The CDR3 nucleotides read TGTGCCAGCAAAACCGGGACAGGGTCTCAGCCCCAGCATTTT. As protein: CASKTGTGSQPQHF.

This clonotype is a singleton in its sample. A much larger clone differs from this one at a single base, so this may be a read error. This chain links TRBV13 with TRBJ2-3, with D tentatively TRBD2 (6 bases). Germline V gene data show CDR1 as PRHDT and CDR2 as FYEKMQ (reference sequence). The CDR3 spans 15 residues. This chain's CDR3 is CAGSLDRGRIDTQYF. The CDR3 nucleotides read TGTGCCGGCAGCTTAGACCGGGGGAGGATTGATACGCAGTATTTT.

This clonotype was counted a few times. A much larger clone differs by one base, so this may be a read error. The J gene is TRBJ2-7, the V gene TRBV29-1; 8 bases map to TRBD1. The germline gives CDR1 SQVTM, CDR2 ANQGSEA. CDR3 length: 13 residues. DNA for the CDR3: TGCAGCGCTACCTCCGACAGGGGTTACGAGCAGTGCTTC. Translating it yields CSATSDRGYEQCF.

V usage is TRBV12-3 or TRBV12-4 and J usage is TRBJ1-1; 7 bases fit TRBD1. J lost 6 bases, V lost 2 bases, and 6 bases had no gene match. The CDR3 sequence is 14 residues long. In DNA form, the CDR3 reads TGTGCCAGCAGTTTACCGACAGGGCTCGCTGAAGCTTTCTTT. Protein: CASSLPTGLAEAFF.

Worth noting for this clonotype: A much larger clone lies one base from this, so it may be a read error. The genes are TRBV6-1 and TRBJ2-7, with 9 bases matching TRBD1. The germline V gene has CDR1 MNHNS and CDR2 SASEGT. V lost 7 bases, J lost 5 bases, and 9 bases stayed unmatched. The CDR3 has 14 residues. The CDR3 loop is CASNPPRTGDEQYF. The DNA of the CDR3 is TGTGCCAGCAATCCTCCGCGGACAGGGGACGAGCAGTACTTC.

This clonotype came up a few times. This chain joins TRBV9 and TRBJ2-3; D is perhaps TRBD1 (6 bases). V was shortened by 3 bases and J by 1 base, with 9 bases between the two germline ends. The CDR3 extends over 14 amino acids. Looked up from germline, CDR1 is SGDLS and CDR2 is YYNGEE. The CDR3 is CASSAGQRTDTQYF. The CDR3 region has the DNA TGTGCCAGCAGCGCCGGACAGCGCACAGATACGCAGTATTTT.

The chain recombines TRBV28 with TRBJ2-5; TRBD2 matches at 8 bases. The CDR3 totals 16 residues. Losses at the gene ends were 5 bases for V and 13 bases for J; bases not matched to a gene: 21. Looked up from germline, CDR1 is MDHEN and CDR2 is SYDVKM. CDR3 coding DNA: TGTGCCAGCAGTCAGTTCGGGGGGGCCATACCAGCGCCCCCGTACTTC. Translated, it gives CASSQFGGAIPAPPYF.

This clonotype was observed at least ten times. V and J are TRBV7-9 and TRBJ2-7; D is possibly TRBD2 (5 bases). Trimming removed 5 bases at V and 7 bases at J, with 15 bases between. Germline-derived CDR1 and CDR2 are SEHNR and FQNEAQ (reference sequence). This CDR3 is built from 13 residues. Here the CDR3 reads CASSPPRRHEQYF. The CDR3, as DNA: TGTGCCAGCAGCCCACCTCGGAGGCATGAGCAGTACTTC.

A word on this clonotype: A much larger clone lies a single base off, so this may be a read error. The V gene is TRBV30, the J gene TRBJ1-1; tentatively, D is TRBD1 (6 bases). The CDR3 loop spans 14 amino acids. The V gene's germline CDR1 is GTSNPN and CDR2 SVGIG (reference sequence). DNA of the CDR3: TGTGCCTGGAGCCCGGGACACTTGAACACTGAAGCTCTCTTT. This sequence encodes CAWSPGHLNTEALF.